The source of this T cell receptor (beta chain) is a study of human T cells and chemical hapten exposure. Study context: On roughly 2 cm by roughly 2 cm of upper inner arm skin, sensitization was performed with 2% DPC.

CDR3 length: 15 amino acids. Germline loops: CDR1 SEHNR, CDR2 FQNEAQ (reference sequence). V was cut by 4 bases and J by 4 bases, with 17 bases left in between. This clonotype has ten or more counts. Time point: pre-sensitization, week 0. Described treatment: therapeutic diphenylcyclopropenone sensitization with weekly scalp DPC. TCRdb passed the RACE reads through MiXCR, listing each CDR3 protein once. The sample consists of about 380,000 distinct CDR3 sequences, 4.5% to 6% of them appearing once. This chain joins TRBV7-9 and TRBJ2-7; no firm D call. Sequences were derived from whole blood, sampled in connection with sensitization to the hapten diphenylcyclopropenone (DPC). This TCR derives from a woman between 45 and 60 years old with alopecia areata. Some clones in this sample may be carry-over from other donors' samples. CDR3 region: CASSSPTLSRYEQYF. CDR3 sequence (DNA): TGTGCCAGCAGCTCCCCTACACTGAGCCGGTACGAGCAGTACTTC.